This T cell receptor (beta chain) is drawn from a study of shared clonotypes between healthy human individuals. Study-level points and caveats: Naive subsets generally had larger estimated richness than memory subsets. Only a few donors were included, so the genetic and exposure-history diversity represented was limited. The four-donor shared clonotypes exceeded non-shared clonotypes in generation probability, with non-shared ones scoring lower.

On this clone: The target antigen is unknown.

Method: immunoSEQ multiplex PCR; TCRdb's copy keeps in-frame clones and lacks some. The sample contains 550,000 to 800,000 clones, less than 85% of which appear only once. All the donors were Caucasian adults who lived in Nashville, Tennessee. The sample was memory CD4+ T cells sorted from blood. The subset: CD45RA-negative fraction. The TCR comes from a woman aged 30 to 39 in good health.

In DNA, the CDR3 is TGTGCCAGCAGCACTAGCGGGAGGGACTACGAGCAGTACTTC. Its translation is CASSTSGRDYEQYF. The chain joins TRBV5-6 to TRBJ2-7; 13 bases fit TRBD2. CDR1 and CDR2 (germline): SGHDT, YYEEEE. The V gene end was trimmed by 4 bases and the J gene end by 3 bases; junction bases not matched to a gene: 1. The CDR3 is made up of 14 amino acids.